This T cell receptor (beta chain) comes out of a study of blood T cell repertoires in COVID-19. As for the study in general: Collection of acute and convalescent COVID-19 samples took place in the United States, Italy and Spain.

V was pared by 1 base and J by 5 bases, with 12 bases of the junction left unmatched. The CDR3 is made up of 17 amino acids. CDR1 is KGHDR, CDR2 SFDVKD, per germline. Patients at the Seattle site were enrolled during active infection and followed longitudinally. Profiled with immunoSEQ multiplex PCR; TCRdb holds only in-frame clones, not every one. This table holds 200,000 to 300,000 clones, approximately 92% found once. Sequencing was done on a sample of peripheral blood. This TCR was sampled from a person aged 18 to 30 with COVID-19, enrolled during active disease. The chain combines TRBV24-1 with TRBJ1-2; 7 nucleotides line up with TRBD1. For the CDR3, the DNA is TGTGCCACCAGTGATTTCGTGGGGGACGGGACAGCTTATGGCTACACCTTC. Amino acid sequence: CATSDFVGDGTAYGYTF.